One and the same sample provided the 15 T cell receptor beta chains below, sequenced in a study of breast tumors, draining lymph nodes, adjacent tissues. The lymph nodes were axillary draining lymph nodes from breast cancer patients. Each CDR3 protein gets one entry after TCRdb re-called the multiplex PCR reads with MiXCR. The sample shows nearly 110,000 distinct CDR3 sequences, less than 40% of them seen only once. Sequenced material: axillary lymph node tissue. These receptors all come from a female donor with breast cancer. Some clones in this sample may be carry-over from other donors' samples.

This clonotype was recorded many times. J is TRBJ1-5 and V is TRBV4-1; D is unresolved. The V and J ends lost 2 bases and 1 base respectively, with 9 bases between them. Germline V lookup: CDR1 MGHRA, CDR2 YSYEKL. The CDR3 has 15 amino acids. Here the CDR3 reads CASSQLSLSNQPQHF. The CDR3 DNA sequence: TGCGCCAGCAGCCAACTTTCTTTGAGCAATCAGCCCCAGCATTTT.

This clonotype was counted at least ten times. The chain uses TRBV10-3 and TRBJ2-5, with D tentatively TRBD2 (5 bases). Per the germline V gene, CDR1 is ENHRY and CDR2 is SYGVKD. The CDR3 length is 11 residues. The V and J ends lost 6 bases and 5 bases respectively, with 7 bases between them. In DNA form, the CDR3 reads TGTGCCATCAGGGAGGCGGAGACCCAGTACTTC. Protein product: CAIREAETQYF.

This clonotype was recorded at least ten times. As DNA, the CDR3 is TGTGCCAGCAGCTTAACGGGTAGTGGCTACACCTTC. It yields the protein CASSLTGSGYTF. The chain uses TRBV5-6 and TRBJ1-2, with no clear D. Per germline, CDR1 SGHDT and CDR2 YYEEEE. The V end was cut by 2 bases, the J end by 7 bases, with 9 bases between. The CDR3 spans 12 residues.

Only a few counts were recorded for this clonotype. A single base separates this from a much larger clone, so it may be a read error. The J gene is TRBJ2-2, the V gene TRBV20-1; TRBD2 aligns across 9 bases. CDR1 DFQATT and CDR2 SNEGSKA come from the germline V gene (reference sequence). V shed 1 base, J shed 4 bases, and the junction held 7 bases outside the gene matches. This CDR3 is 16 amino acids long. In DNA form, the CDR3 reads TGCAGTGCTAGAGTCAGGCCTAGCGGGACCACCGGGGAGCTGTTTTTT. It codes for CSARVRPSGTTGELFF.

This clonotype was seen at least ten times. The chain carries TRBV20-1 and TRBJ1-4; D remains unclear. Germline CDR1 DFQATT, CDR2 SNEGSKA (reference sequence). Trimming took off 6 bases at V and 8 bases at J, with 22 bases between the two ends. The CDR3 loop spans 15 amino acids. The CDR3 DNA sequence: TGCAGTGCAACCGCAGAGGGTAGGCGAGGCGAAAAACTGTTTTTT. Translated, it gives CSATAEGRRGEKLFF.

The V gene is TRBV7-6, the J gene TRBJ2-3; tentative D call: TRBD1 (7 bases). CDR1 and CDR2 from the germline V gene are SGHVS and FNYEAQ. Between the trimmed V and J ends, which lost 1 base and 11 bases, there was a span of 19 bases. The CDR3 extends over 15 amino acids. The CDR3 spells CASSLGQGGYNEQYF. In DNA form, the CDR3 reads TGTGCCAGCAGCTTAGGGCAGGGGGGTTACAATGAGCAGTATTTT.

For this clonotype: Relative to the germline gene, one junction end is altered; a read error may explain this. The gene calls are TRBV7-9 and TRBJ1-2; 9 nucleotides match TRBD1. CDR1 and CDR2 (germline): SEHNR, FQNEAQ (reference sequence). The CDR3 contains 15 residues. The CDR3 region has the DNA TGTGCCAACAGCTACGCCGGACAGGGGAGCGGTGGCTACACCTTC. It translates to CANSYAGQGSGGYTF.

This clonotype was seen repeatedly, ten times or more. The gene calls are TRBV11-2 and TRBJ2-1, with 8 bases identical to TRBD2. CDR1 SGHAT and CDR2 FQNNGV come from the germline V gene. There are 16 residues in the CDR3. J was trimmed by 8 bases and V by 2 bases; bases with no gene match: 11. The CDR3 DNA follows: TGTGCCAGCAGCTTATCGTCTAGCGGGCTGGGGGATGAGCAGTTCTTC. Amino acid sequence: CASSLSSSGLGDEQFF.

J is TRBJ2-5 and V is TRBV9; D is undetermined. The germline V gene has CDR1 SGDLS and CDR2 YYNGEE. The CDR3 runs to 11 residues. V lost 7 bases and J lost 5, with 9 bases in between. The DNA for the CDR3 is TGTGCCAGCGCACGAGGCGAGACCCAGTACTTC. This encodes CASARGETQYF.

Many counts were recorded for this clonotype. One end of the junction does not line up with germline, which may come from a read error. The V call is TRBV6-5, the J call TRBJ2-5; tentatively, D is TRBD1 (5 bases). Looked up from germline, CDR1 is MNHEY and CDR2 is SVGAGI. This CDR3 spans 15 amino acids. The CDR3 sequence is CASSHSRTTQETQYF. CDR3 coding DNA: TGTGCCAGCAGTCACTCTCGGACAACCCAAGAGACCCAGTACTTC.

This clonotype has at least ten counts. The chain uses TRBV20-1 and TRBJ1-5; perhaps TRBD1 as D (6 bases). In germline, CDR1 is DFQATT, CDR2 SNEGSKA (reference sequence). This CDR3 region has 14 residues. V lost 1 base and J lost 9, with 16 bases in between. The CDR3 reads CSARGDTLERPQHF. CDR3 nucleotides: TGCAGTGCTAGAGGGGACACGCTTGAGAGGCCCCAGCATTTT.

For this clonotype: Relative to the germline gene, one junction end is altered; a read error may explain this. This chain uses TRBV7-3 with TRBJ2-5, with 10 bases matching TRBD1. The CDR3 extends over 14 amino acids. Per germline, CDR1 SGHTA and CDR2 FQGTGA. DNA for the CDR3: TGTGTCAGCAGCTCCGGGACAGGGGAAGAGACTCAGTACTTC. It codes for CVSSSGTGEETQYF.

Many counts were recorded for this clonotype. The DNA for the CDR3 is TGTGCCACCAGCATTCGGACAGGATCCTACGAGCAGTACTTC. Translation gives CATSIRTGSYEQYF. This chain connects TRBV15 to TRBJ2-7; TRBD1 aligns across 7 bases. Germline lookup yields CDR1 LNHNV and CDR2 YYDKDF (reference sequence). The CDR3 is made up of 14 amino acids. The ends lost 4 bases at V and 1 base at J; junction bases unmatched: 4.

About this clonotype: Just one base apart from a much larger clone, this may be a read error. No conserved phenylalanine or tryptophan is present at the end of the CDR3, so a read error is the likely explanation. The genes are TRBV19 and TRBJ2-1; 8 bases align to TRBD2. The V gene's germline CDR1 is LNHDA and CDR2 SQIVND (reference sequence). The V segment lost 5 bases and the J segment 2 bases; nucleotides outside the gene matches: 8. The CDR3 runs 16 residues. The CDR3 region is CASSLLGSGAYNEQFS. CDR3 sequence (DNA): TGTGCCAGTAGTCTCCTGGGTAGCGGGGCCTACAATGAGCAGTTCTCC.

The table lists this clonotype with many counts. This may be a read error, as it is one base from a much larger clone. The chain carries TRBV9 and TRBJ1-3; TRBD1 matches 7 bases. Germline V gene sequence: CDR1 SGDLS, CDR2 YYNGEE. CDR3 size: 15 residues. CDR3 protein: CASSEGTALRNTTYF. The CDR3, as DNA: TGTGCCAGCAGCGAAGGGACAGCTCTCAGAAACACCACATATTTT. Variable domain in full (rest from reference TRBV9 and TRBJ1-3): DSGVTQTPKHLITATGQRVTLRCSPRSGDLSVYWYQQSLDQGLQFLIQYYNGEERAKGNILERFSAQQFPDLHSELNLSSLELGDSALYFCASSEGTALRNTTYFGEGSWLTVV.